This is a list of T cell receptor beta chains from one sample in a study of T cell changes during pregnancy in multiple sclerosis. Measured with immunoSEQ multiplex PCR; TCRdb has only the in-frame clones, and not every one. The sample includes roughly 30,000 clones, about nine tenths of them seen just once. Sample: CD8+ T cells from peripheral blood mononuclear cells, taken in the second trimester of pregnancy. These receptors all come from a female donor with multiple sclerosis, enrolled in a pregnancy study. CDR3s include the opening cysteine and the closing phenylalanine or tryptophan. Fields, in order: V gene, J gene, D gene, clone size, CDR3 protein, CDR3 DNA. A D gene is named only where the DNA matches it firmly. Expanded clones get a size class; other rows say once, few or many, or leave the size out.

>TRBV14|TRBJ1-1|TRBD1|-
CASSPSHWTGETEAFF
TGTGCCAGCAGCCCATCTCACTGGACAGGGGAAACTGAAGCTTTCTTT
>TRBV25-1|TRBJ2-7|-|-
CASSEHQRQTEQYF
TGTGCCAGCAGTGAACACCAGCGGCAGACCGAGCAGTACTTC
>TRBV19|TRBJ1-1|TRBD1|-
CASMMTGGNTEAFF
TGTGCCAGTATGATGACAGGGGGGAACACTGAAGCTTTCTTT
>TRBV4-2|TRBJ2-2|TRBD2|-
CASSGPGLAGGGTGELFF
TGTGCCAGCAGCGGACCGGGACTAGCGGGAGGGGGCACCGGGGAGCTGTTTTTT
>TRBV28|TRBJ2-7|-|-
CASSPFGQGGYEQYF
TGTGCCAGCAGTCCCTTTGGGCAGGGTGGCTACGAGCAGTACTTC
>TRBV29-1|TRBJ2-1|TRBD1|-
CSVVPGTGGLGNEQFF
TGCAGCGTTGTTCCCGGGACAGGGGGGTTGGGTAATGAGCAGTTCTTC
>TRBV9|TRBJ1-1|-|-
CASNLVGGDTEAFF
TGTGCCAGCAACCTCGTGGGAGGAGACACTGAAGCTTTCTTT
>TRBV4-1|TRBJ1-2|TRBD1|few
CASSHPWARGPGYTF
TGCGCCAGCAGCCACCCATGGGCCAGGGGGCCTGGCTACACCTTC
>TRBV11-2|TRBJ1-1|-|-
CASSLEWTGTEAFF
TGTGCCAGCAGCTTAGAGTGGACGGGAACTGAAGCTTTCTTT
>TRBV7-8|TRBJ2-3|TRBD2|-
CASSFVLAGVADTQYF
TGTGCCAGCAGCTTCGTACTAGCGGGAGTTGCAGATACGCAGTATTTT
>TRBV6-1|TRBJ1-3|-|once
CASSYQGSGNTIYF
TGTGCCAGCAGCTATCAGGGCTCTGGAAACACCATATATTTT
>TRBV4-1|TRBJ2-7|TRBD1|-
CASSQEDRGSSYEQYF
TGCGCCAGCAGCCAAGAGGACAGGGGGAGCTCCTACGAGCAGTACTTC
>TRBV4-1|TRBJ2-1|TRBD2|few
CASSQDTSGYNEQFF
TGCGCCAGCAGCCAAGATACTAGCGGCTACAATGAGCAGTTCTTC
>TRBV11-2|TRBJ1-1|TRBD1|-
CASSSDRVEAFF
TGTGCCAGCAGCTCCGACAGGGTTGAAGCTTTCTTT
>TRBV2|TRBJ2-1|-|-
CASSAVAGNEQFF
TGTGCCAGCAGCGCCGTGGCTGGTAATGAGCAGTTCTTC
>TRBV27|TRBJ2-5|TRBD1|-
CASSLRTGRETQYF
TGTGCCAGCAGTTTAAGGACAGGGCGGGAGACCCAGTACTTC
>TRBV7-2|TRBJ2-7|TRBD2|-
CASSPQTSGTYYEQYF
TGTGCCAGCAGCCCCCAAACTAGCGGGACGTACTACGAGCAGTACTTC
>TRBV13|TRBJ1-3|-|-
CASSSKQAAGNTIYF
TGTGCCAGCAGTTCAAAACAGGCTGCTGGAAACACCATATATTTT
>TRBV7-9|TRBJ2-1|TRBD2|-
CASRKAGESYNEQFF
TGTGCCAGCCGTAAGGCGGGAGAGTCCTACAATGAGCAGTTCTTC
>TRBV6-6|TRBJ2-3|-|-
CASSLPADTDTQYF
TGTGCCAGCAGTTTGCCCGCGGATACAGATACGCAGTATTTT
>TRBV6-5|TRBJ2-1|-|-
CASSYKLAEINNEQFF
TGTGCCAGCAGTTACAAGTTGGCGGAGATAAACAATGAGCAGTTCTTC
>TRBV9|TRBJ1-3|-|-
CASSVVGGSGNTIYF
TGTGCCAGCAGCGTAGTAGGAGGCTCTGGAAACACCATATATTTT
>TRBV10-3|TRBJ2-1|-|-
CAIKVEASYNEQFF
TGTGCCATCAAGGTAGAGGCTAGCTACAATGAGCAGTTCTTC
>TRBV6-1|TRBJ2-7|-|-
CATLAEGSYEQYF
TGTGCCACCCTGGCGGAGGGGTCCTACGAGCAGTACTTC
>TRBV27|TRBJ1-1|TRBD1|few
CASSPSTGDGVTEAFF
TGTGCCAGCAGTCCGTCGACAGGGGACGGGGTTACTGAAGCTTTCTTT
>TRBV7-9|TRBJ1-1|TRBD1|-
CASSGRGLYTEAFF
TGTGCCAGCAGCGGCAGGGGGCTTTACACTGAAGCTTTCTTT
>TRBV29-1|TRBJ2-1|TRBD2|once
CSVEGLADSYNEQFF
TGCAGCGTTGAAGGGCTAGCGGACTCCTACAATGAGCAGTTCTTC
>TRBV7-9|TRBJ1-2|TRBD1|medium-sized
CASSPATGNYGYTF
TGTGCCAGCAGCCCGGCGACAGGGAACTATGGCTACACCTTC
>TRBV30|TRBJ1-2|TRBD1|once
CAWSRPRDRGYGYTF
TGTGCCTGGAGCCGACCCCGGGACAGGGGTTATGGCTACACCTTC
>TRBV11-2|TRBJ1-3|TRBD1|-
CASRDRGKNTIYF
TGTGCCAGCAGGGACAGGGGTAAAAACACCATATATTTT
>TRBV13|TRBJ2-2|-|-
CASSLRQNTGELFF
TGTGCCAGCAGCTTAAGACAGAACACCGGGGAGCTGTTTTTT
>TRBV28|TRBJ2-7|TRBD1|once
CASSPTGGPYEQYF
TGTGCCAGCAGTCCGACAGGGGGCCCCTACGAGCAGTACTTC
>TRBV7-9|TRBJ2-1|TRBD2|-
CASSFPGATSVVEQFF
TGTGCCAGCAGCTTCCCCGGGGCGACTAGCGTCGTTGAGCAGTTCTTC
>TRBV7-9|TRBJ1-1|-|-
CASSRHQGNTEAFF
TGTGCCAGCAGCCGACACCAGGGGAACACTGAAGCTTTCTTT
>TRBV7-9|TRBJ2-7|TRBD1|few
CASSTGQGFDEQYF
TGTGCCAGCAGCACGGGACAGGGTTTCGACGAGCAGTACTTC
>TRBV13|TRBJ2-3|TRBD1|-
CASSWTGLTDTQYF
TGTGCCAGCAGCTGGACAGGGCTTACAGATACGCAGTATTTT
>TRBV11-2|TRBJ1-1|-|-
CASSSRHPNTEAFF
TGTGCCAGCAGCTCCCGACACCCGAACACTGAAGCTTTCTTT
>TRBV27|TRBJ2-1|-|-
CASSLAEYNEQFF
TGTGCCAGCAGTTTAGCCGAGTACAATGAGCAGTTCTTC
>TRBV10-1|TRBJ2-2|TRBD1|once
CASSESGLTGGYTGELFF
TGCGCCAGCAGTGAGTCGGGTTTAACAGGGGGCTACACCGGGGAGCTGTTTTTT
>TRBV29-1|TRBJ2-1|TRBD2|-
CSLWTGGEQFF
TGCAGCCTGTGGACGGGAGGAGAGCAGTTCTTC
>TRBV19|TRBJ2-7|TRBD2|-
CASSPSLAGLYEQYF
TGTGCCAGTAGTCCATCACTAGCGGGATTATACGAGCAGTACTTC
>TRBV7-3|TRBJ2-1|-|-
CASSFSAGRSNEQFF
TGTGCCAGCAGCTTCTCGGCGGGTAGATCCAATGAGCAGTTCTTC
>TRBV19|TRBJ2-1|-|-
CASSSARYNEQFF
TGTGCCAGTAGTTCTGCTAGGTACAATGAGCAGTTCTTC
>TRBV9|TRBJ2-1|-|once
CASSPRTEDVEQFF
TGTGCCAGCAGCCCTCGGACGGAGGACGTGGAGCAGTTCTTC
>TRBV7-2|TRBJ2-7|TRBD1|-
CASSLAGTGPYEQYF
TGTGCCAGCAGCTTGGCCGGGACAGGGCCCTACGAGCAGTACTTC
>TRBV25-1|TRBJ2-3|-|-
CASSEEGVISTDTQYF
TGTGCCAGCAGTGAAGAGGGGGTGATATCCACAGATACGCAGTATTTT
>TRBV5-1|TRBJ2-2|-|-
CASSLLTGAATGELFF
TGCGCCAGCAGCTTGTTGACAGGTGCGGCCACCGGGGAGCTGTTTTTT
>TRBV28|TRBJ1-2|-|-
CASSLKIGGYNTRFNYGYTF
TGTGCCAGCAGTTTGAAAATCGGGGGGTACAACACCCGGTTTAACTATGGCTACACCTTC
>TRBV4-3|TRBJ2-1|TRBD1|-
CASSPRTGSYNEQFF
TGCGCCAGCAGCCCTCGGACAGGGAGCTACAATGAGCAGTTCTTC
>TRBV13|TRBJ1-2|TRBD1|-
CASSPRGQVLYGYTF
TGTGCCAGCAGCCCCCGAGGACAGGTGCTTTATGGCTACACCTTC
>TRBV7-6|TRBJ2-7|-|-
CASSLSSTGYEQYF
TGTGCCAGCAGCTTATCCTCTACGGGCTACGAGCAGTACTTC